The 26 T cell receptor beta chains listed next were all sequenced from one sample in a study of blood T cell repertoires in COVID-19. The method was immunoSEQ multiplex PCR; TCRdb's version includes in-frame clones alone and lacks a portion of them. The table has 270,000 or so clones, 85% to 90% seen once. The sequenced material came from peripheral blood. These receptors came from a woman in her thirties or forties who had recovered from COVID-19.

The chain carries TRBV6-5 and TRBJ1-1; D remains unclear. This CDR3 region has 13 residues. The V gene's germline CDR1 is MNHEY and CDR2 SVGAGI. The germline V and J ends were trimmed by 7 bases and 4 bases, with 13 bases remaining between them. The CDR3 sequence is CASTPFGSTEAFF. The CDR3 bases are TGTGCCAGCACTCCCTTCGGGTCCACTGAAGCTTTCTTT.

CDR3: CASSAIIGLAENTGELFF. The CDR3 region has the DNA TGTGCCAGCAGTGCAATAATAGGACTAGCGGAGAACACCGGGGAGCTGTTTTTT. V is TRBV6-1 and J is TRBJ2-2; 10 bases align to TRBD2. Trimming removed 4 bases from V and 1 base from J; junction bases left unmatched: 9. Germline assignment: CDR1 MNHNS and CDR2 SASEGT. This CDR3 is 18 amino acids long.

The V and J genes are TRBV21-1 and TRBJ1-2; the table gives TRBD1 as D, unverified against the DNA. TRBV21-1 is marked as a pseudogene. The length of the CDR3 is 19 residues. CDR3 amino acids: CASSICSTGVWWGSYGYTF. The DNA for the CDR3 is TGTGCCAGCAGCATCTGCTCGACAGGAGTATGGTGGGGTAGCTATGGCTACACCTTC.

This sequence joins TRBV12-5 and TRBJ2-2, with D possibly TRBD2 on 5 matching bases. This CDR3 has 13 residues. CDR1 is LGHNT and CDR2 is FRNRAP in the germline V gene. V was cut by 3 bases and J by 5 bases, with 7 bases left in between. The CDR3 here is CASGLSGTGELFF. The DNA for the CDR3 is TGTGCTAGTGGTTTATCGGGAACCGGGGAGCTGTTTTTT.

The chain couples TRBV11-2 to TRBJ2-1; the match to TRBD1 covers 10 bases. CDR3 length: 15 residues. The J segment lost 8 bases and the V segment lost 5 bases, leaving 9 bases of the junction unmatched. Per the germline V gene, CDR1 is SGHAT and CDR2 is FQNNGV. Here the CDR3 DNA reads TGTGCCAGCAGCCGGCGACAGGGGGCCGTAGATGAGCAGTTCTTC. Its protein is CASSRRQGAVDEQFF.

The J gene is TRBJ2-7, the V gene TRBV5-1, with 8 bases lining up with TRBD2. Germline V gene lookup returns CDR1 SGHRS and CDR2 YFSETQ. V trimming: 2 bases; J trimming: 0 bases; junction bases outside the gene matches: 1. CDR3 length: 14 amino acids. The CDR3 region is CASSFSGTSYEQYF. The CDR3 nucleotides are TGCGCCAGCAGCTTTAGCGGGACCTCCTACGAGCAGTACTTC.

The gene calls are TRBV5-1 and TRBJ2-3, with 8 bases that match TRBD1. The CDR3 is 15 amino acids. The V gene's germline CDR1 is SGHRS and CDR2 YFSETQ. J gave up 2 bases and V 2 bases, and 4 bases lay outside the gene matches. Written as DNA, the CDR3 is TGCGCCAGCAGCTTAACAGGGGGGATCACAGATACGCAGTATTTT. Its translation: CASSLTGGITDTQYF.

The rearrangement uses TRBV5-6 and TRBJ2-3; TRBD1 matches at 9 bases. The length of the CDR3 is 15 residues. The ends lost 4 bases at V and 1 base at J; junction bases unmatched: 4. Germline V gene lookup returns CDR1 SGHDT and CDR2 YYEEEE. The chain's CDR3 is CASSKGQGRTDTQYF. CDR3 coding DNA: TGTGCCAGCAGCAAGGGACAGGGTCGCACAGATACGCAGTATTTT.

V and J are TRBV3-1 (or the pseudogene TRBV3-2) and TRBJ1-6, with D possibly being TRBD1 (5 bases). This CDR3 has 15 amino acids. The V end lost 11 bases, the J end lost 5 bases, and 19 bases lay between the germline ends. Per germline, CDR1 LGHDT and CDR2 YNNKEL (reference sequence). CDR3 nucleotide sequence: TGTGCCTCTGGTGCCTGGCAGGGCAATAATTCACCCCTCCACTTT. Translation gives CASGAWQGNNSPLHF.

The gene calls are TRBV6-1 and TRBJ1-2; no definite D call. CDR3 length: 15 residues. Per germline, CDR1 MNHNS and CDR2 SASEGT. V was clipped by 1 base and J by 2 bases, with 11 bases between them. Written as DNA, the CDR3 is TGTGCCAGCAGTGAAGAGAAACTATCCAACTATGGCTACACCTTC. Its translation: CASSEEKLSNYGYTF.

Written as DNA, the CDR3 is TGTGCCAGTAGTATTGGTGTCCTTAGGCTAGATGAGCAGTTCTTC. Amino acids: CASSIGVLRLDEQFF. This chain links TRBV19 with TRBJ2-1; D is unresolved. This CDR3 has 15 amino acids. The germline CDR1 and CDR2 sequences are LNHDA and SQIVND (reference sequence). With 3 bases removed from V and 8 bases from J, the gap between germline ends came to 17 bases. The whole variable domain, filled in from reference TRBV19 and TRBJ2-1, reads DGGITQSPKYLFRKEGQNVTLSCEQNLNHDAMYWYRQDPGQGLRLIYYSQIVNDFQKGDIAEGYSVSREKKESFPLTVTSAQKNPTAFYLCASSIGVLRLDEQFFGPGTRLTVL.

V usage is TRBV30 and J usage is TRBJ1-5; D is undetermined. Trimming left V 0 bases short and J 6 bases short, with 6 bases between. The CDR3 loop spans 12 amino acids. Germline values: CDR1 GTSNPN, CDR2 SVGIG (reference sequence). The CDR3 nucleotides are TGTGCCTGGAGTGTATTGGCTCAGCCCCAGCATTTT. This encodes CAWSVLAQPQHF.

For the CDR3, the DNA is TGTGCCAGCAGTGAATTGGGCCCCCCGAGCGGCTACACCTTC. Its protein is CASSELGPPSGYTF. The chain joins TRBV2 to TRBJ1-2, with D unclear. Germline-derived CDR1 and CDR2 are SNHLY and FYNNEI. This CDR3 is built from 14 residues. The V end was cut by 2 bases, the J end by 8 bases, with 15 bases between.

V is TRBV4-2 and J is TRBJ2-2, with 9 bases fitting TRBD2. The CDR3 spans 19 residues. Germline V gene data show CDR1 as LGHNA and CDR2 as YNFKEQ. The V gene end was trimmed by 3 bases and the J gene end by 1 base; junction bases not matched to a gene: 12. In DNA, the CDR3 is TGTGCCAGCAGCCAGGGAGAGGCTAGCGGGGCGTTGAACACCGGGGAGCTGTTTTTT. It translates to CASSQGEASGALNTGELFF.

The V gene is TRBV5-4, the J gene TRBJ1-2; D is unclear. Germline CDR1 reads SGHNT; CDR2 reads YYREEE (reference sequence). The CDR3 has 13 residues. V was clipped by 1 base and J by 1 base, with 5 bases between them. The CDR3 DNA is TGTGCCAGCAGCTTGACGAGTAACTATGGCTACACCTTC. It yields the protein CASSLTSNYGYTF. Using reference TRBV5-4 and TRBJ1-2 for the parts outside the CDR3, the full variable domain is ETGVTQSPTHLIKTRGQQVTLRCSSQSGHNTVSWYQQALGQGPQFIFQYYREEENGRGNFPPRFSGLQFPNYSSELNVNALELDDSALYLCASSLTSNYGYTFGSGTRLTVV.

This chain connects TRBV6-5 to TRBJ2-1, with TRBD2 identical over 11 bases. The CDR3 extends over 15 amino acids. CDR1 is MNHEY and CDR2 is SVGAGI in the germline V gene. V lost 0 bases, J lost 9 bases, and 4 bases stayed unmatched. The CDR3: CASSYSNSGGAEQFF. The DNA for the CDR3 is TGTGCCAGCAGTTACTCGAATAGCGGGGGGGCTGAGCAGTTCTTC.

To note about this clone: An end of the junction differs from the germline gene, which may be a read error. The gene calls are TRBV9 and TRBJ1-1, with unresolved D. This CDR3 comprises 13 residues. CDR1 is SGDLS and CDR2 is YYNGEE in the germline V gene. The CDR3 DNA reads TGTGCCAGCAGCGTAGAAAGATCGACTGACGCTTTCTTT. Protein product: CASSVERSTDAFF.

The sample holds a few counts of this clone. J is TRBJ1-5 and V is TRBV7-8; D is unclear. V was cut by 5 bases and J by 9 bases, with 11 bases left in between. Germline values: CDR1 SGHVS, CDR2 FQNEAQ. CDR3 length: 12 residues. This chain's CDR3 is CASSPYNAPQHF. The CDR3 DNA reads TGTGCCAGCAGCCCCTATAACGCGCCCCAGCATTTT. The full variable domain, with the rest looked up from reference TRBV7-8 and TRBJ1-5, is GAGVSQSPRYKVAKRGQDVALRCDPISGHVSLFWYQQALGQGPEFLTYFQNEAQLDKSGLPSDRFFAERPEGSVSTLKIQRTQQEDSAVYLCASSPYNAPQHFGDGTRLSIL.

V gene TRBV27 combines with J gene TRBJ1-4, with D perhaps TRBD1 (5 bases). Trimming took 6 bases from V and 6 from J, leaving 17 bases between them. Germline V lookup: CDR1 MNHEY, CDR2 SMNVEV (reference sequence). This CDR3 spans 15 amino acids. The CDR3 is CASSLSGEGDEKLFF. The CDR3 DNA reads as TGTGCCAGCAGCCTATCGGGAGAAGGGGATGAAAAACTGTTTTTT.

The V call is TRBV23-1, the J call TRBJ1-5; D gene ambiguous. TRBV23-1 is labeled an ORF, and its function is uncertain. The CDR3 covers 15 residues. The V gene lost 0 bases and the J gene lost 7 bases, with 13 bases spanning the gap. CDR3 sequence (DNA): TGCGCCAGCAGTCAATCAGAAGCGTCGGGGCAGCCCCAGCATTTT. This codes for CASSQSEASGQPQHF.

The V gene is TRBV5-4, the J gene TRBJ2-7; 8 bases are a match to TRBD1. V lost 4 bases and J lost 0; bases outside the gene matches: 6. The CDR3 has 15 residues. Germline-derived CDR1 and CDR2 are SGHNT and YYREEE (reference sequence). The CDR3 region is CASSLGQGGSYEQYF. The DNA for the CDR3 is TGTGCCAGCAGCCTTGGACAGGGCGGCTCCTACGAGCAGTACTTC.

This clone was seen only a few times. This sequence joins TRBV6-5 and TRBJ1-1, with D unclear. The germline CDR1 and CDR2 sequences are MNHEY and SVGAGI. This CDR3 comprises 14 residues. V was pared by 2 bases and J by 3 bases, with 10 bases between. The CDR3 region has the DNA TGTGCCAGCAGTTACAGCGGGGTCTACACTGAAGCTTTCTTT. Protein product: CASSYSGVYTEAFF.

This rearrangement joins TRBV18 to TRBJ2-6; D unresolved. V was pared by 3 bases and J by 4 bases, with 16 bases between. CDR3 length: 17 residues. From germline, CDR1 is KGHSH and CDR2 LQKENI. This CDR3 is CASSPDHNMRGANVLTF. The CDR3 DNA reads as TGTGCCAGCTCACCCGACCACAATATGAGGGGGGCCAACGTCCTGACTTTC. Filled out from reference TRBV18 and TRBJ2-6, the complete variable domain reads NAGVMQNPRHLVRRRGQEARLRCSPMKGHSHVYWYRQLPEEGLKFMVYLQKENIIDESGMPKERFSAEFPKEGPSILRIQQVVRGDSAAYFCASSPDHNMRGANVLTFGAGSRLTVL.

CDR3 in amino acids: CASSPYFSGGYNEQFF. CDR3 coding DNA: TGTGCCAGCAGTCCCTACTTTTCGGGGGGCTACAATGAGCAGTTCTTC. This chain joins TRBV27 and TRBJ2-1; TRBD2 aligns across 7 bases. V was pared by 5 bases and J by 3 bases, with 10 bases of the junction left unmatched. The CDR3 extends over 16 amino acids. The V gene's germline CDR1 is MNHEY and CDR2 SMNVEV (reference sequence).

The rearrangement joins TRBV2 to TRBJ1-1, with 7 bases matching TRBD1. The CDR3 is 13 residues long. Germline values: CDR1 SNHLY, CDR2 FYNNEI. J was trimmed by 8 bases and V by 6 bases; bases with no gene match: 9. The DNA of the CDR3 is TGTGCCAGCAGGAGGGACAGCTCCATCGAAGCTTTCTTT. This gives the protein CASRRDSSIEAFF.

In this sample, this clone turned up once. CDR3 amino acids: CAIGVDEKLFF. CDR3 nucleotides: TGTGCCATAGGGGTAGATGAAAAACTGTTTTTT. The rearrangement joins TRBV30 to TRBJ1-4, with D possibly matching TRBD1 (5 bases). Germline CDR1 is GTSNPN and CDR2 is SVGIG (reference sequence). This CDR3 is 11 amino acids long. V lost 8 bases to trimming and J lost 6 bases, with 10 bases between them.